This T cell receptor beta chain is drawn from a study of control samples from healthy donors and cancer patients. The repertoire was sequenced with immunoSEQ multiplex PCR; TCRdb's copy has only in-frame clones and lacks some. Of around 75,000 clones listed, 85% to 95% are singletons. This receptor was identified in a woman aged 55-69 years in good health. Sequenced: blood.

CDR3 DNA: TGTGCCAGTAGTATAGGTCTAGTCAGGGGAGAATCAGAGACCCAGTACTTC. Translating it yields CASSIGLVRGESETQYF. The rearrangement joins TRBV19 to TRBJ2-5; D possibly corresponds to TRBD1 (6 bases). Germline V gives CDR1 LNHDA, CDR2 SQIVND (reference sequence). Trimming shortened V by 1 base and J by 4 bases, and 19 bases separated the two germline ends. The CDR3 consists of 17 residues. The variable domain in full, with the rest retrieved from reference TRBV19 and TRBJ2-5, is DGGITQSPKYLFRKEGQNVTLSCEQNLNHDAMYWYRQDPGQGLRLIYYSQIVNDFQKGDIAEGYSVSREKKESFPLTVTSAQKNPTAFYLCASSIGLVRGESETQYFGPGTRLLVL.